This T cell receptor beta chain comes out of a study of vaccination and CD4 T cells after COVID-19. Overall study context: Six male and four female convalescents took part, two of them Hispanic. Overlapping peptides of the spike proteins of SARS-CoV-2, HCoV-NL63, HCoV-OC43 and HCoV-229E were used for cell stimulation. Study results and caveats: Spike mono-reactivity was evident in 304 of the 307 vaccine-specific clones derived from convalescent patients.

Sequencing of DNA taken from cultured CD4+ T cells relied on the Oncomine TCR Beta short-read assay. Via MiXCR, TCRdb re-called the PCR reads, giving one row per CDR3 protein. The table lists 9,000 to 13,000 distinct CDR3 sequences, 45% to 60% of them singletons. Germline CDR1 is MRHNA and CDR2 is SNTAGT. The CDR3 sequence is 13 residues long. With 2 bases removed from V and 7 bases from J, the gap between germline ends came to 6 bases. In the case of this clonotype: Its antigen is unknown.

Documented treatment: approximately 10-day PBMC culture with coronavirus spike peptide pools or control peptides (ViraFEST assay). Expanded clonotypes were found by TCR sequencing after peptide-pool stimulation (ViraFEST). This TCR came from a human donor who had recovered from COVID-19. The V gene is TRBV6-4, the J gene TRBJ1-6; D uncertain. Sequencing used CD4+ T cells from blood, cultured in vitro. This CDR3 is CASSDRENSPLHF. As DNA, the CDR3 is TGTGCCAGCAGTGACCGGGAGAATTCACCCCTCCACTTT.